The text below deals with one T cell receptor beta chain. Antigen specificity is unknown. The sample belongs to a study of PD-1 blockade in classical Hodgkin lymphoma. Study-wide results and limits: In CD4+ cells, TCR diversity went up significantly by C4D1, but in CD8+ cells it did not. The study found complete responders had baseline diversity similar to newly diagnosed patients.

Each of the patients experienced relapse following autologous stem cell transplantation, and their brentuximab vedotin exposure differed. Sequencing was performed with immunoSEQ multiplex PCR; in TCRdb, only in-frame clones are kept and a portion is missing. This sample has about 41,000 clones, with 76% found just once. CDR1 and CDR2 (germline): MNHNS, SASEGT. V was clipped by 9 bases and J by 0 bases, with 15 bases between them. This CDR3 has 15 residues. The gene calls are TRBV6-1 and TRBJ1-5; no clear D. Sequenced here: peripheral blood mononuclear cells (PBMCs), sampled at baseline. The TCR was taken from a human donor with classical Hodgkin lymphoma. CDR3 protein: CASSVILDSNQPQHF. The CDR3 nucleotides read TGTGCCAGTTCCGTTATATTAGATAGCAATCAGCCCCAGCATTTT.